The T cell receptor (beta chain) described here comes from a study of cytomegalovirus exposure and HLA in healthy donors. The primer mix had 60 Vbeta and 13 Jbeta primers. Libraries were prepared by immunoSEQ multiplex PCR; TCRdb keeps only in-frame clonotypes and omits some of them. The table includes some 120,000 clones, 10% to 13% detected once. This CDR3 comprises 20 residues. V was clipped by 0 bases and J by 4 bases; unmatched bases: 15. Germline V gene lookup returns CDR1 LNHNV and CDR2 YYDKDF (reference sequence). This clone was seen a handful of times. The chain recombines TRBV15 with TRBJ2-2, with TRBD2 matching over 9 bases. The clonotype was recovered from a woman aged 18-29 years in good health and CMV-seropositive. The specimen sequenced was PBMCs. The CDR3 sequence: CATSRDGAFSSGRITGELFF. Written as DNA, the CDR3 is TGTGCCACCAGCAGAGACGGGGCCTTTTCGAGCGGGAGGATCACCGGGGAGCTGTTTTTT.